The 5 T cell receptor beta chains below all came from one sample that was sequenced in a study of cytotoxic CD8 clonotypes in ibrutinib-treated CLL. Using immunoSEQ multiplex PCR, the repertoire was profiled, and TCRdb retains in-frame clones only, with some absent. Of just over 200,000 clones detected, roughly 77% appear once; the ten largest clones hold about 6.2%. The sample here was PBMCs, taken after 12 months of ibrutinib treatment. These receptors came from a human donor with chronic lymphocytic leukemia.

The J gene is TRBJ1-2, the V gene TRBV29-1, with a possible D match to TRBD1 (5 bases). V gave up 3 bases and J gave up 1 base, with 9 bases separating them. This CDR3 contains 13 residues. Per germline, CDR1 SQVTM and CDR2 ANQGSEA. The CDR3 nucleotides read TGCAGCGTTGACCAGGACAATAACTATGGCTACACCTTC. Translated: CSVDQDNNYGYTF.

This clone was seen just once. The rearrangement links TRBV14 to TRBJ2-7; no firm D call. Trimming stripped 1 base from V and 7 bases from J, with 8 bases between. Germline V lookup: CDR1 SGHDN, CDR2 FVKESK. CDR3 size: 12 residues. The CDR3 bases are TGTGCCAGCAGCCAAGTGTCGTGGGAGCAGTACTTC. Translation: CASSQVSWEQYF.

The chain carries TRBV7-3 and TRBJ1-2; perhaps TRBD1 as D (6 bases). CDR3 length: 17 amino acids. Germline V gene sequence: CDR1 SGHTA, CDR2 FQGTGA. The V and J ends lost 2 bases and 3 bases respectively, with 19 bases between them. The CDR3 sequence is CASSLYVGVQGDYGYTF. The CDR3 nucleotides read TGTGCCAGCAGCTTATATGTCGGAGTACAGGGTGACTATGGCTACACCTTC.

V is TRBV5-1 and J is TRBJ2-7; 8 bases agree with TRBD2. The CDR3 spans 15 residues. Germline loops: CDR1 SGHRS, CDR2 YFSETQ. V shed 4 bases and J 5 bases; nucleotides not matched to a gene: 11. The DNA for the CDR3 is TGCGCCAGCAGCCGAACGGGGGGGCTGGAGGACGAGCAGTACTTC. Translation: CASSRTGGLEDEQYF. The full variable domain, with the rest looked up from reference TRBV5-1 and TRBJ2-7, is KAGVTQTPRYLIKTRGQQVTLSCSPISGHRSVSWYQQTPGQGLQFLFEYFSETQRNKGNFPGRFSGRQFSNSRSEMNVSTLELGDSALYLCASSRTGGLEDEQYFGPGTRLTVT.

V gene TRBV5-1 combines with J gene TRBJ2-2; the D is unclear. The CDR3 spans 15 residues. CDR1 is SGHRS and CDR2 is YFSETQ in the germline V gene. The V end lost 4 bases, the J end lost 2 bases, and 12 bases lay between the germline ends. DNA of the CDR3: TGCGCCAGCAGCCGTGGTGGCATTAACACCGGGGAGCTGTTTTTT. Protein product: CASSRGGINTGELFF. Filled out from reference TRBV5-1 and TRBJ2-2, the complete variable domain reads KAGVTQTPRYLIKTRGQQVTLSCSPISGHRSVSWYQQTPGQGLQFLFEYFSETQRNKGNFPGRFSGRQFSNSRSEMNVSTLELGDSALYLCASSRGGINTGELFFGEGSRLTVL.